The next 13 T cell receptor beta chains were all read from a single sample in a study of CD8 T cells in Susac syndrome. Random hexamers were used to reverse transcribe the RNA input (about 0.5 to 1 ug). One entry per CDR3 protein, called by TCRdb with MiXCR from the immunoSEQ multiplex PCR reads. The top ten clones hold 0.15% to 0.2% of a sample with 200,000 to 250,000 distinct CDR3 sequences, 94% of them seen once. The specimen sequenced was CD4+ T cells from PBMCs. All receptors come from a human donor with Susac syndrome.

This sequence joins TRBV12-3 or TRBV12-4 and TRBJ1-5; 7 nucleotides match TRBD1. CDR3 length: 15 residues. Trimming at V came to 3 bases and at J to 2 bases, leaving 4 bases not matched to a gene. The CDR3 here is CASSLTGFGNQPQHF. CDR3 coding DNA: TGTGCCAGCAGTTTGACAGGGTTCGGCAATCAGCCCCAGCATTTT.

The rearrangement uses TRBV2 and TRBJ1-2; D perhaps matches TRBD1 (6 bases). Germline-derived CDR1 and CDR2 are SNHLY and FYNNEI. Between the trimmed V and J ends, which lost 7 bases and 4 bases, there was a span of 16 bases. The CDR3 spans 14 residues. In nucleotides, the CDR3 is TGTGCCAGCATTTCCGACAGGTCGCTCTATGGCTACACCTTC. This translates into CASISDRSLYGYTF.

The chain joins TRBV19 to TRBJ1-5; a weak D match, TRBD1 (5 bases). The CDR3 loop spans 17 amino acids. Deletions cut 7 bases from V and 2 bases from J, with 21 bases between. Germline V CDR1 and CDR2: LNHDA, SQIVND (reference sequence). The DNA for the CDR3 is TGTGCCAGTATGCGTCTGGGGCGGGGAATTGGCAATCAGCCCCAGCATTTT. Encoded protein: CASMRLGRGIGNQPQHF.

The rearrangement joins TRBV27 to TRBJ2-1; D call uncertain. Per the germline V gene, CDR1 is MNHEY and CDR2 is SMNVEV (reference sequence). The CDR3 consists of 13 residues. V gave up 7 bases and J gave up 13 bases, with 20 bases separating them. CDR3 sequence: CASILHGGLFQFF. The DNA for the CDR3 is TGTGCCAGCATTCTCCATGGTGGGTTGTTTCAGTTCTTC.

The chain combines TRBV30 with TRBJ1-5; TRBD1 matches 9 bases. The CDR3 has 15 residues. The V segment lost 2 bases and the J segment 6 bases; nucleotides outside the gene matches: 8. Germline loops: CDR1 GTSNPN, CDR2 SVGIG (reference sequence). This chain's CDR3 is CAWSTRDRVIQPQHF. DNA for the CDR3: TGTGCCTGGAGTACCCGGGACAGGGTCATTCAGCCCCAGCATTTT.

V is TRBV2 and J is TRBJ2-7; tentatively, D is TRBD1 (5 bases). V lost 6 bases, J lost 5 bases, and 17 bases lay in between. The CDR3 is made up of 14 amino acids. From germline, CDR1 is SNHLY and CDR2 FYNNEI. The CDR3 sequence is CASRLGVRVDEQYF. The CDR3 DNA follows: TGTGCCAGCAGATTGGGCGTCAGGGTTGACGAGCAGTACTTC.

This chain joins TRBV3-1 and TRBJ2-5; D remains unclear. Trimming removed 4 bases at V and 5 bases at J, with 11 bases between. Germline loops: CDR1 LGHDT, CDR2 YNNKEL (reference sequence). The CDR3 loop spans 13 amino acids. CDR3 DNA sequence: TGTGCCAGCAGCCCCAGACGCTACGAGACCCAGTACTTC. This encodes CASSPRRYETQYF.

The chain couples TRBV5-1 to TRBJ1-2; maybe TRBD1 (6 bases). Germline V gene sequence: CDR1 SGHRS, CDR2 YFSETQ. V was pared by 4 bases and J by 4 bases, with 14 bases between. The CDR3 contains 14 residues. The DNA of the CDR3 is TGCGCCAGCAGCAGGGGGGGGCAGAGCTATGGCTACACCTTC. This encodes CASSRGGQSYGYTF.

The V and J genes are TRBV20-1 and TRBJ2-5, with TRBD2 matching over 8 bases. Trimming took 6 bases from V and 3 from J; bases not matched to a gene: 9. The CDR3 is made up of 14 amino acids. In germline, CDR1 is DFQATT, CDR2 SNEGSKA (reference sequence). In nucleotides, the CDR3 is TGCAGTGCCGGGGGGGGCCTGGGGAAAGAGACCCAGTACTTC. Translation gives CSAGGGLGKETQYF.

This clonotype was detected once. Written as DNA, the CDR3 is TGTGCCAGCAGCTCCCAGATCAGGGCCCAAGAGACCCAGTACTTC. Its translation: CASSSQIRAQETQYF. This chain uses TRBV11-1 with TRBJ2-5; the D gene is possibly TRBD1 (5 bases). Trimming pared 4 bases from V and 1 base from J, leaving 13 bases between. This CDR3 is 15 amino acids long. Germline loops: CDR1 SGHAT, CDR2 FQDESV (reference sequence).

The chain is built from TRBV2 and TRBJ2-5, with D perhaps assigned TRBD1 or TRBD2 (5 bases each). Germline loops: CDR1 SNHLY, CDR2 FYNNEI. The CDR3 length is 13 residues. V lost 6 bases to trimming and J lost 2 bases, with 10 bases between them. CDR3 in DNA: TGTGCCAGCAGCCGGGGACCACAAGAGACCCAGTACTTC. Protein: CASSRGPQETQYF.

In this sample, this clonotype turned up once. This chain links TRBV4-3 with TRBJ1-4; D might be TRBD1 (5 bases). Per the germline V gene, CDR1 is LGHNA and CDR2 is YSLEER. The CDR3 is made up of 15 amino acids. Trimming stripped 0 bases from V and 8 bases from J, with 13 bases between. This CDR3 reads CASSQDLQGREKLFF. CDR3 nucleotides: TGCGCCAGCAGCCAAGATCTCCAGGGTCGGGAAAAACTGTTTTTT.

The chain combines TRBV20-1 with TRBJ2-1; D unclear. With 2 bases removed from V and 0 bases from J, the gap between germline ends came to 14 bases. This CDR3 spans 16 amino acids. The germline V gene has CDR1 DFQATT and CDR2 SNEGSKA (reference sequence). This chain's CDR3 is CSARSIETDSYNEQFF. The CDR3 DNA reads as TGCAGTGCTAGATCCATCGAGACGGACTCCTACAATGAGCAGTTCTTC.